A single sample gave rise to the 10 T cell receptor beta chains below, sequenced in a study of blood T cells in healthy people across ages (dated by TCRdb to the mid-2010s). Library construction relied on 5' RACE. TCRdb shows the sequencer as Illumina HiSeq 2500. A second PCR of about 6 to 11 cycles was performed with a sample-barcoded 5' primer and a J-beta primer mix. TCRdb reworked the public reads: Q25 trimming with fastp, MiXCR clone assembly, productive beta chains retained. Rows merge per CDR3 protein into single entries with the most common DNA and genes. The sample has roughly 1.5 million distinct CDR3 sequences on record, approximately 43% of them singletons. Approximately 4.1% of the sample is held by the ten biggest clonotypes. The specimen sequenced was blood. Receptors originate from a woman under 30 in good health.

V gene TRBV12-3 or TRBV12-4 combines with J gene TRBJ1-2; D remains ambiguous. This CDR3 is 14 amino acids long. The V and J ends lost 3 bases and 4 bases respectively, with 12 bases between them. The CDR3 protein is CASSFGDRTYGYTF. DNA of the CDR3: TGTGCCAGCAGTTTTGGGGATAGGACCTATGGCTACACCTTC.

This clonotype was seen a handful of times. The genes are TRBV28 and TRBJ2-4, with 10 positions matching TRBD2. The J call may be in error: the DNA end matches TRBJ2-7 better. Germline V gene data show CDR1 as MDHEN and CDR2 as SYDVKM. The CDR3 totals 15 residues. The chain's CDR3 is CASSYRLAGTYEQYF. CDR3 DNA: TGTGCCAGCAGTTACAGACTAGCGGGCACCTACGAGCAGTACTTC.

This clonotype was picked up one time. The chain combines TRBV28 with TRBJ2-5; the D call may be TRBD1 or TRBD2 (6 bases each). Gene TRBJ2-7 matches the end of the DNA better, so the J call may be wrong. CDR1 and CDR2 (germline): MDHEN, SYDVKM. The CDR3 spans 15 residues. CDR3 protein: CASSSPGAGPREQYF. In DNA form, the CDR3 reads TGTGCCAGCAGCTCTCCGGGGGCGGGACCGCGCGAGCAGTACTTC.

This clonotype has only a few counts. J is TRBJ2-3 and V is TRBV12-3 or TRBV12-4, with TRBD2 matching over 8 bases. The CDR3 has 16 amino acids. V lost 6 bases, J lost 1 base, and 9 bases stayed unmatched. CDR3 nucleotide sequence: TGTGCCAGCAGACCCTTGCTAGCGGGCCGCACAGATACGCAGTATTTT. This gives the protein CASRPLLAGRTDTQYF.

This clonotype was counted a few times. The rearrangement uses TRBV28 and TRBJ1-1; D not certain. The germline gives CDR1 MDHEN, CDR2 SYDVKM. The V end lost 4 bases, the J end lost 2 bases, and 11 bases lay between the germline ends. This CDR3 comprises 14 residues. The CDR3 sequence: CASSWVARNTEAFF. DNA of the CDR3: TGTGCCAGCAGTTGGGTAGCAAGAAACACTGAAGCTTTCTTT.

This clonotype appeared a few times. This rearrangement joins TRBV18 to TRBJ2-3; D is undetermined. The V gene lost 5 bases and the J gene lost 0 bases, with 12 bases spanning the gap. The CDR3 runs 15 residues. Germline loops: CDR1 KGHSH, CDR2 LQKENI. In DNA, the CDR3 is TGTGCCAGCTCATCAATCGCAGGTAGCACAGATACGCAGTATTTT. This gives the protein CASSSIAGSTDTQYF.

The J gene is TRBJ2-3, the V gene TRBV9, with TRBD1 matching over 7 bases. Per the germline V gene, CDR1 is SGDLS and CDR2 is YYNGEE. The V segment lost 7 bases and the J segment 2 bases; nucleotides outside the gene matches: 7. This CDR3 is 14 amino acids long. The CDR3 sequence: CASGAGGDTDTQYF. DNA for the CDR3: TGTGCCAGCGGGGCAGGGGGAGACACAGATACGCAGTATTTT.

This clonotype was observed a few times. CDR3 DNA sequence: TGCGCCAGCAGCCAGGCTAGCGGGGGGGCTAACGTCGTTGAGCAGTTCTTC. Amino acids: CASSQASGGANVVEQFF. The chain combines TRBV4-3 with TRBJ2-1; 12 bases fit TRBD2. The CDR3 is 17 amino acids. Losses at the gene ends were 3 bases for V and 9 bases for J; bases not matched to a gene: 12. Germline V gene lookup returns CDR1 LGHNA and CDR2 YSLEER.

This clonotype occurred a few times. The chain employs TRBV20-1 and TRBJ1-2; D is perhaps TRBD1 (5 bases). The germline gives CDR1 DFQATT, CDR2 SNEGSKA (reference sequence). This CDR3 is 13 amino acids long. V gave up 3 bases and J gave up 2 bases, with 10 bases separating them. The CDR3 bases are TGCAGTGCTAGGGAACAGGCAAACTATGGCTACACCTTC. It translates to CSAREQANYGYTF.

The genes are TRBV15 and TRBJ2-1; 9 bases fit TRBD1. Germline CDR1 is LNHNV and CDR2 is YYDKDF (reference sequence). CDR3 size: 16 residues. V trimming: 2 bases; J trimming: 1 base; junction bases outside the gene matches: 3. In DNA form, the CDR3 reads TGTGCCACCAGCAGACAAGGGACAGGGTCCTACAATGAGCAGTTCTTC. Its protein is CATSRQGTGSYNEQFF.